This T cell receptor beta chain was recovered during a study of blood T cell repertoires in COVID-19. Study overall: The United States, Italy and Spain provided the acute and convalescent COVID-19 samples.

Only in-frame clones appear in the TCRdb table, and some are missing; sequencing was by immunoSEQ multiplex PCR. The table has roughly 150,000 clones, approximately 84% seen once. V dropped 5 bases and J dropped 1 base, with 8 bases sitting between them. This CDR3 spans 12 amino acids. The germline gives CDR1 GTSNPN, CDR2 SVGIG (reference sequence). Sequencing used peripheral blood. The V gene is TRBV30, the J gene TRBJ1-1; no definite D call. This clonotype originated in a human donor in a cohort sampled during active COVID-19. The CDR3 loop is CAWREGNTEAFF. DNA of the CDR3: TGTGCCTGGCGGGAGGGGAACACTGAAGCTTTCTTT.